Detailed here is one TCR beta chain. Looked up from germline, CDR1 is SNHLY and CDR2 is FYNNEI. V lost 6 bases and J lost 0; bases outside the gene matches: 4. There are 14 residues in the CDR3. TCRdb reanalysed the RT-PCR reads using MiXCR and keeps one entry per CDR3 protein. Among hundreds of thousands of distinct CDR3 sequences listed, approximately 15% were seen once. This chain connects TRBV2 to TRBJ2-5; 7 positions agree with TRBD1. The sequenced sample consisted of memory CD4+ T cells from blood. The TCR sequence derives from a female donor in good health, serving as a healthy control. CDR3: CASRTGTYQETQYF. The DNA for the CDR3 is TGTGCCAGCAGGACAGGGACGTACCAAGAGACCCAGTACTTC. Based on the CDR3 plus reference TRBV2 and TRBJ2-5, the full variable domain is EPEVTQTPSHQVTQMGQEVILRCVPISNHLYFYWYRQILGQKVEFLVSFYNNEISEKSEIFDDQFSVERPDGSNFTLKIRSTKLEDSAMYFCASRTGTYQETQYFGPGTRLLVL.